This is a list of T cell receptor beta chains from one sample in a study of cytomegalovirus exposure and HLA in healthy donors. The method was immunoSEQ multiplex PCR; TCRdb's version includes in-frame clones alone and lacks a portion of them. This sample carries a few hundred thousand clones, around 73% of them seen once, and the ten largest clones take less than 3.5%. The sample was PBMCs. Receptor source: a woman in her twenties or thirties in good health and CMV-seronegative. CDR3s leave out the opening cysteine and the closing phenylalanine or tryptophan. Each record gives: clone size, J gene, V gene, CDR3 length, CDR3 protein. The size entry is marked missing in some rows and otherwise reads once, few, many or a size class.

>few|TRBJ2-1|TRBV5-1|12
ASSPLETKNEQF
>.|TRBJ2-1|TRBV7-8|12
ASSRPPRESEQF
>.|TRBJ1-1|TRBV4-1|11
ASSRGGINEAF
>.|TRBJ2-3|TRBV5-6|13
ASSGGTGVADTQY
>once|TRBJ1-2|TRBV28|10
ASSLLEDGYP
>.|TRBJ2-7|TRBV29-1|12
SVKRTRTSYEQY
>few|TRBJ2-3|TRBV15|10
ATSRIADTQY
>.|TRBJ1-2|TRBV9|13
ASSVRTGANYGYT
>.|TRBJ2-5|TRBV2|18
ASNRDRADPPGHPRQTQY
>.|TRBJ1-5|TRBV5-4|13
ASSPDRGNNQPQH
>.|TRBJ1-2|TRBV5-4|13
ASSLTGPFYYGYT
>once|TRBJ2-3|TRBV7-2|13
ASSLAGVSTDTQY
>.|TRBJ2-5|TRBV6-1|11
ASTKIRGETQY
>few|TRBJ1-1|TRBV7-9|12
ASSLYGLNTEAF
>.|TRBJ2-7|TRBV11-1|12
ASSSMLAVYEQY
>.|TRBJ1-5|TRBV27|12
ASSLQGANQPQH
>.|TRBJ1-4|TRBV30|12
AWEDRDKDEKLF
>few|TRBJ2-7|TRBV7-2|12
ASSLSGGYYEQY
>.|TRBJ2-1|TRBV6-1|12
ASSKGLGINEQF
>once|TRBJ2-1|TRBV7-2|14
ASSPWGGSSYNEQF
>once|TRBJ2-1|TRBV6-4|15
ASSVAGIAGGYNEQF
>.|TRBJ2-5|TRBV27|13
ASSPSPSRRWAQY
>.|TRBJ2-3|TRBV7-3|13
ASSLTGGRTDTQY
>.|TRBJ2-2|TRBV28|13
ASSGRDRNTGELF
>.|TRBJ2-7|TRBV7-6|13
ASSPMTGPIYEQY
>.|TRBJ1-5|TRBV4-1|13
ASSRQGAGNQPQH
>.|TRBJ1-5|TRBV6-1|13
ASSEFSGGNQPQH
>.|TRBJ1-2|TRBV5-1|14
ASSLTPGQGNSGYT
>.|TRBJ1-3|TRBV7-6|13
ASSFQGAGGNTIY
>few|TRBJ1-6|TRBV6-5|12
ASSYRRTTEALH
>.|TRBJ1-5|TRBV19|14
ASSIVAAAGNQPQH
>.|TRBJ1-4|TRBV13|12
ASSPRGVNEKLF
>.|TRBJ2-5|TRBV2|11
ASREGQGISQY
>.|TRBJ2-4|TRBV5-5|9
ASSLAYIQY
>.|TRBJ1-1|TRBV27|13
ASSLWSGSLTEAF
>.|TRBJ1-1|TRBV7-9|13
ASSPTRQGGTEAF
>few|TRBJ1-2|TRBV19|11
ATHRDSNYGYT
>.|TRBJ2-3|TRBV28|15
ASSYGSPSGSLGTQY
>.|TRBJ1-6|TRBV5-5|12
ASSLTGRGSPLH
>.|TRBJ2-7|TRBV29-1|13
SVEVVGQDTYEQY
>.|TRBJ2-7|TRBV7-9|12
ASSPTGIVSEQY
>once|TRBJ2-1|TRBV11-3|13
ASSLDLGIRGEQF
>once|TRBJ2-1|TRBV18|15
ASSPSGLAGGNNEQF
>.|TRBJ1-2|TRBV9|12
ASSNQGVSYGYT
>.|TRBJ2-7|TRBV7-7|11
ASSPGGSYEQY